This note documents a single T cell receptor beta chain sequence. There are 14 residues in the CDR3. V was pared by 3 bases and J by 7 bases, with 8 bases of the junction left unmatched. CDR1 and CDR2 (germline): LNHDA, SQIVND (reference sequence). Vbeta (60) and Jbeta (13) primers were used in the PCR. Produced via immunoSEQ multiplex PCR; TCRdb's table is partial and in-frame only. There are some 130,000 clones in the sample; approximately 80% occur only once, and approximately 2% lies in the top ten. This sample is part of a study of cytomegalovirus exposure and HLA in healthy donors. Study-level background: The Caucasian-associated ancestry cluster contained 81% of the roughly 390 genotyped donors.

The sample comprised PBMCs. This sequence was found in a man aged 30-40 years in good health and CMV-seronegative. The chain combines TRBV19 with TRBJ1-1; 7 nucleotides line up with TRBD1. CDR3: CASSMEPRGIEAFF. The CDR3 region has the DNA TGTGCCAGTAGTATGGAACCCAGGGGGATTGAAGCTTTCTTT.